The 13 T cell receptor beta chains below all came from one sample that was sequenced in a study of blood T cell repertoires in COVID-19. TCRdb's table, derived via immunoSEQ multiplex PCR, lists solely in-frame clones and lacks some. The repertoire holds nearly 45,000 clones, with roughly four fifths as singletons. Material: peripheral blood. The receptors derive from a human donor in a cohort sampled during active COVID-19.

The gene calls are TRBV5-4 and TRBJ1-1; D perhaps matches TRBD1 (6 bases). V lost 4 bases and J lost 6, with 16 bases in between. CDR3 length: 14 residues. Germline CDR1 SGHNT, CDR2 YYREEE (reference sequence). CDR3 sequence: CASSRYIQGSEAFF. The CDR3 DNA reads TGTGCCAGCAGCCGTTACATACAGGGCTCTGAAGCTTTCTTT.

This chain joins TRBV7-2 and TRBJ2-7; D perhaps matches TRBD2 (5 bases). CDR1 is SGHTA, CDR2 FQGNSA, per germline. V was clipped by 10 bases and J by 6 bases, with 16 bases between them. The CDR3 extends over 12 amino acids. The CDR3 sequence: CATGVVDGEQYF. CDR3 bases: TGTGCCACCGGGGTTGTAGATGGCGAGCAGTACTTC.

The rearrangement joins TRBV9 to TRBJ2-2; possible D gene TRBD2, 6 bases. The V end was cut by 0 bases, the J end by 2 bases, with 11 bases between. This CDR3 is built from 16 residues. Germline CDR1 SGDLS, CDR2 YYNGEE. Here the CDR3 DNA reads TGTGCCAGCAGCGTAGAGCTAGCGAGAAACACCGGGGAGCTGTTTTTT. This codes for CASSVELARNTGELFF.

This chain uses TRBV15 with TRBJ2-1; 12 nucleotides agree with TRBD2. This CDR3 is 17 amino acids long. CDR1 is LNHNV, CDR2 YYDKDF, per germline (reference sequence). J was trimmed by 5 bases and V by 5 bases; bases with no gene match: 10. This CDR3 is CATSGMRTSGNHNEQFF. In nucleotides, the CDR3 is TGTGCCACCAGCGGGATGAGGACTAGCGGGAACCACAATGAGCAGTTCTTC. The full variable domain, with the rest looked up from reference TRBV15 and TRBJ2-1, is DAMVIQNPRYQVTQFGKPVTLSCSQTLNHNVMYWYQQKSSQAPKLLFHYYDKDFNNEADTPDNFQSRRPNTSFCFLDIRSPGLGDTAMYLCATSGMRTSGNHNEQFFGPGTRLTVL.

V usage is TRBV15 and J usage is TRBJ1-5; 8 nucleotides align to TRBD1. CDR3 length: 15 residues. The germline CDR1 and CDR2 sequences are LNHNV and YYDKDF (reference sequence). Germline trimming cut 9 bases from V and 2 bases from J; bases unmatched to any gene: 9. In DNA form, the CDR3 reads TGTGCCACAGGAGACAGGGGATGGGGCAATCAGCCCCAGCATTTT. It translates to CATGDRGWGNQPQHF.

V is TRBV4-2 and J is TRBJ1-2, with TRBD1 identical over 9 bases. V shed 4 bases, J shed 2 bases, and the junction held 2 bases outside the gene matches. This CDR3 contains 14 residues. The germline CDR1 and CDR2 sequences are LGHNA and YNFKEQ. In nucleotides, the CDR3 is TGTGCCAGCAGCCCTGGGACAGGGAACTATGGCTACACCTTC. Translation gives CASSPGTGNYGYTF.

V and J are TRBV19 and TRBJ2-7; 9 bases are shared with TRBD1. The CDR3 spans 15 residues. Germline-derived CDR1 and CDR2 are LNHDA and SQIVND (reference sequence). J lost 3 bases, V lost 3 bases, and 6 bases had no gene match. The CDR3 loop reads CASSILSGQGYEQYF. In DNA form, the CDR3 reads TGTGCCAGTAGTATTCTCTCGGGACAGGGCTACGAGCAGTACTTC.

The rearrangement links TRBV30 to TRBJ1-6; D is unresolved. This CDR3 has 15 residues. The germline V and J ends were trimmed by 1 base and 0 bases, with 7 bases remaining between them. Germline V gene data show CDR1 as GTSNPN and CDR2 as SVGIG (reference sequence). The CDR3 is CAWSGKSSYNSPLHF. The CDR3 DNA reads as TGTGCCTGGAGTGGAAAGAGCTCCTATAATTCACCCCTCCACTTT.

The J gene is TRBJ1-2, the V gene TRBV6-4; 7 bases line up with TRBD1. The junction had 3 bases not matched to a gene; V was cut back by 0 bases and J by 5 bases. The V gene's germline CDR1 is MRHNA and CDR2 SNTAGT. This CDR3 comprises 14 residues. For the CDR3, the DNA is TGTGCCAGCAGTGACTCGGGGACAGCTTATGGCTACACCTTC. Amino acid sequence: CASSDSGTAYGYTF.

In this sample, this clone turned up once. The chain uses TRBV5-4 and TRBJ2-7; tentative D call: TRBD2 (5 bases). V was trimmed by 2 bases and J by 7 bases, leaving 13 bases between them. The CDR3 spans 13 residues. CDR1 and CDR2 from the germline V gene are SGHNT and YYREEE (reference sequence). The CDR3 sequence is CASSFLPSGEQYF. CDR3 bases: TGTGCCAGCAGCTTCCTACCGTCGGGAGAGCAGTACTTC.

V is TRBV19 and J is TRBJ1-5, with 7 bases fitting TRBD1. V shed 6 bases, J shed 2 bases, and the junction held 13 bases outside the gene matches. The germline V gene encodes CDR1 LNHDA and CDR2 SQIVND (reference sequence). This CDR3 is 17 amino acids long. The DNA of the CDR3 is TGTGCCAGTAGCCGCGGGGCAGGGGGTCGCGGCAATCAGCCCCAGCATTTT. It specifies CASSRGAGGRGNQPQHF. Combining the CDR3 with reference TRBV19 and TRBJ1-5 gives the whole variable domain DGGITQSPKYLFRKEGQNVTLSCEQNLNHDAMYWYRQDPGQGLRLIYYSQIVNDFQKGDIAEGYSVSREKKESFPLTVTSAQKNPTAFYLCASSRGAGGRGNQPQHFGDGTRLSIL.

V gene TRBV28 combines with J gene TRBJ2-7; D might be TRBD1 (6 bases). The CDR3 runs 14 residues. Germline CDR1 MDHEN, CDR2 SYDVKM. V lost 7 bases, J lost 2 bases, and 15 bases lay in between. CDR3 coding DNA: TGTGCCAGCACCCTAGACAGGAATGCCTACGAGCAGTACTTC. This encodes CASTLDRNAYEQYF.

The gene calls are TRBV11-3 and TRBJ2-3; D is unresolved. The CDR3 totals 14 residues. V dropped 4 bases and J dropped 3 bases, with 11 bases sitting between them. The germline V gene has CDR1 SGHNT and CDR2 YENEEA. CDR3 DNA: TGTGCCAGCAGCTGGTCGTGGCCAACAGATACGCAGTATTTT. Translated: CASSWSWPTDTQYF.